This TCR beta chain was captured by sequencing in a study of molecular identifiers for immune sequencing clone quantification. Trimming shortened V by 0 bases and J by 8 bases, and 2 bases separated the two germline ends. CDR1 MNHEY and CDR2 SMNVEV come from the germline V gene (reference sequence). This CDR3 is built from 11 residues. Methods described previously were used for bulk TCR libraries, and listed TCR primers were applied. A single record per CDR3 protein comes from TCRdb applying MiXCR to the PCR reads. The profile shows tens of thousands of distinct CDR3 sequences, approximately 25% of them singletons. Libraries from naive CD8 cells were generated from about 20,000 to 1,000,000 sorted cells (with 10%, 30% or 50% RNA). Naive CD8 T cells, phenotype CD8+CD4-CCR7+CD45RA+, were sorted.

The TCR was taken from a human donor in good health. Some libraries in this study had Jurkat cell RNA spiked in. The chain joins TRBV27 to TRBJ2-4; D unresolved. The sequenced material came from naive CD8+ T cells from blood, with Jurkat cell RNA spiked in. Documented subset: FACS-sorted CD8+CD4-CCR7+CD45RA+ naive T cells. The CDR3 DNA sequence: TGTGCCAGCAGTTTATCGGACATTCAGTACTTC. Its protein is CASSLSDIQYF.